The 16 T cell receptor beta chains listed next were all sequenced from one sample in a study of blood T cell repertoires in COVID-19. Here immunoSEQ multiplex PCR was the method, and the copy in TCRdb shows in-frame clones only, minus some. The sample has approximately 66,000 clones; 70% to 75% are singletons. The sample was peripheral blood. These receptor sequences come from a man between 60 and 75 years old with acute or convalescent COVID-19.

The rearrangement links TRBV2 to TRBJ2-5; 11 nucleotides line up with TRBD2. Germline CDR1 SNHLY, CDR2 FYNNEI. CDR3 length: 14 amino acids. V shed 6 bases, J shed 1 base, and the junction held 1 base outside the gene matches. CDR3: CASRGLAAQETQYF. Written as DNA, the CDR3 is TGTGCCAGCAGGGGACTAGCGGCCCAAGAGACCCAGTACTTC.

J is TRBJ2-1 and V is TRBV2, with TRBD2 matching over 14 bases. The CDR3 is made up of 13 amino acids. Germline CDR1 is SNHLY and CDR2 is FYNNEI. The V and J ends lost 7 bases and 10 bases, in that order; junction bases with no gene match: 3. CDR3 loop: CASNGLAGGEQFF. The CDR3 nucleotides read TGTGCCAGCAATGGACTAGCGGGAGGAGAGCAGTTCTTC.

This clone has only one observation. The chain carries TRBV24-1 and TRBJ2-2, with D maybe TRBD2 (6 bases). This CDR3 comprises 16 residues. V was trimmed by 0 bases and J by 5 bases, leaving 12 bases between them. Looked up from germline, CDR1 is KGHDR and CDR2 is SFDVKD. The CDR3 bases are TGTGCCACCAGTGATTTGAGTCGGGAGAGGACCGGGGAGCTGTTTTTT. Protein: CATSDLSRERTGELFF.

This chain links TRBV5-4 with TRBJ1-3; D possibly corresponds to TRBD1 (6 bases). Germline V gene data show CDR1 as SGHNT and CDR2 as YYREEE (reference sequence). The CDR3 spans 15 residues. V was shortened by 0 bases and J by 6 bases, with 13 bases between the two germline ends. The CDR3 region is CASSLEPGQLNTIYF. The CDR3 DNA reads as TGTGCCAGCAGCTTGGAGCCGGGACAACTAAACACCATATATTTT. Based on the CDR3 plus reference TRBV5-4 and TRBJ1-3, the full variable domain is ETGVTQSPTHLIKTRGQQVTLRCSSQSGHNTVSWYQQALGQGPQFIFQYYREEENGRGNFPPRFSGLQFPNYSSELNVNALELDDSALYLCASSLEPGQLNTIYFGEGSWLTVV.

This rearrangement joins TRBV5-1 to TRBJ2-6, with 13 bases that match TRBD2. The CDR3 is 18 amino acids. With 0 bases clipped from V and 0 bases from J, the junction kept 0 bases outside the gene matches. Germline CDR1 reads SGHRS; CDR2 reads YFSETQ. The CDR3 region has the DNA TGCGCCAGCAGCTTGGGACTAGCGGGGGGCTCTGGGGCCAACGTCCTGACTTTC. Its translation is CASSLGLAGGSGANVLTF.

The chain uses TRBV11-2 and TRBJ1-2; 8 bases fit TRBD1. The CDR3 extends over 13 amino acids. Germline CDR1 reads SGHAT; CDR2 reads FQNNGV. V was clipped by 2 bases and J by 8 bases; unmatched bases: 4. Written as DNA, the CDR3 is TGTGCCAGCAGCTTAACGACAGGGGAAGGCTACACCTTC. It translates to CASSLTTGEGYTF.

The count of this clone is one. This chain joins TRBV5-1 and TRBJ2-1; D gene uncertain. The V gene lost 0 bases and the J gene lost 7 bases, with 14 bases spanning the gap. The CDR3 consists of 15 residues. Germline V lookup: CDR1 SGHRS, CDR2 YFSETQ. CDR3 loop: CASSLVSGFKNEQFF. The CDR3 nucleotides read TGCGCCAGCAGCTTGGTGTCTGGCTTCAAAAATGAGCAGTTCTTC.

This clone has only a few counts. This sequence joins TRBV20-1 and TRBJ1-1; the D gene is possibly TRBD1 (6 bases). The CDR3 is 15 residues long. Germline V gene sequence: CDR1 DFQATT, CDR2 SNEGSKA (reference sequence). The V end was cut by 3 bases, the J end by 0 bases, with 14 bases between. The CDR3: CSASLPGTMNTEAFF. The CDR3 DNA reads TGCAGTGCTAGTCTTCCCGGGACAATGAACACTGAAGCTTTCTTT.

This chain connects TRBV28 to TRBJ2-6; TRBD1 aligns across 7 bases. This CDR3 is 18 amino acids long. V was pared by 5 bases and J by 4 bases, with 14 bases of the junction left unmatched. Germline values: CDR1 MDHEN, CDR2 SYDVKM. The CDR3 is CASSPPLQGPAGANVLTF. The CDR3 nucleotides are TGTGCCAGCAGTCCGCCCCTACAGGGGCCGGCGGGGGCCAACGTCCTGACTTTC. Full variable domain (remainder filled in from reference TRBV28 and TRBJ2-6): DVKVTQSSRYLVKRTGEKVFLECVQDMDHENMFWYRQDPGLGLRLIYFSYDVKMKEKGDIPEGYSVSREKKERFSLILESASTNQTSMYLCASSPPLQGPAGANVLTFGAGSRLTVL.

The chain uses TRBV19 and TRBJ2-6; D might be TRBD1 (9 bases). V was clipped by 11 bases and J by 0 bases, with 26 bases between them. The CDR3 length is 19 residues. Looked up from germline, CDR1 is LNHDA and CDR2 is SQIVND (reference sequence). The CDR3 coding sequence is TGTGCCTGCAAAAGCCCGGGGGGGACAGGGAACTCTGGGGCCAACGTCCTGACTTTC. As protein: CACKSPGGTGNSGANVLTF.

The J gene is TRBJ2-3, the V gene TRBV7-3, with D possibly being TRBD2 (6 bases). From germline, CDR1 is SGHTA and CDR2 FQGTGA. Between the trimmed V and J ends, which lost 5 bases and 3 bases, there was a span of 12 bases. This CDR3 contains 14 residues. The chain's CDR3 is CASSQGRGTDTQYF. CDR3 coding DNA: TGTGCCAGCAGCCAGGGTCGGGGGACAGATACGCAGTATTTT.

The CDR3: CASRGPGQGNYGYTF. CDR3 bases: TGTGCCAGCAGGGGGCCGGGACAAGGAAACTATGGCTACACCTTC. The V gene is TRBV28, the J gene TRBJ1-2, with TRBD1 as a possible D gene (6 bases). The CDR3 is 15 residues long. Germline V gives CDR1 MDHEN, CDR2 SYDVKM. Trimming cost V 6 bases and J 2 bases, with 16 bases left between them.

The J gene is TRBJ2-5, the V gene TRBV27; 12 bases match TRBD1. This CDR3 spans 16 amino acids. Germline CDR1 reads MNHEY; CDR2 reads SMNVEV (reference sequence). V was pared by 6 bases and J by 7 bases, with 12 bases of the junction left unmatched. The CDR3 nucleotides read TGTGCCAGCAGGGGGACGGGACAGGGGGCGATAGGGACCCAGTACTTC. It yields the protein CASRGTGQGAIGTQYF.

The J gene is TRBJ2-5, the V gene TRBV24-1; TRBD1 aligns across 7 bases. Looked up from germline, CDR1 is KGHDR and CDR2 is SFDVKD. This CDR3 comprises 14 residues. The V gene end was trimmed by 5 bases and the J gene end by 5 bases; junction bases not matched to a gene: 7. This CDR3 is CATSAEGARETQYF. The DNA for the CDR3 is TGTGCCACCAGTGCCGAGGGGGCTCGGGAGACCCAGTACTTC.

This clone was detected many times. This chain joins TRBV11-3 and TRBJ2-3; maybe TRBD1 (6 bases). V was shortened by 4 bases and J by 2 bases, with 16 bases between the two germline ends. This CDR3 has 16 residues. The germline V gene encodes CDR1 SGHNT and CDR2 YENEEA. The CDR3 DNA sequence: TGTGCCAGCAGCTCTCCCGGGACAAGCTCCACAGATACGCAGTATTTT. It yields the protein CASSSPGTSSTDTQYF.

The chain recombines TRBV7-2 with TRBJ1-6; D gene unclear. This CDR3 has 13 amino acids. Trimming took 5 bases from V and 9 from J, leaving 11 bases between them. Germline lookup yields CDR1 SGHTA and CDR2 FQGNSA. DNA for the CDR3: TGTGCCAGCAGCACCCGCGGAAGTTCACCCCTCCACTTT. Protein sequence: CASSTRGSSPLHF.